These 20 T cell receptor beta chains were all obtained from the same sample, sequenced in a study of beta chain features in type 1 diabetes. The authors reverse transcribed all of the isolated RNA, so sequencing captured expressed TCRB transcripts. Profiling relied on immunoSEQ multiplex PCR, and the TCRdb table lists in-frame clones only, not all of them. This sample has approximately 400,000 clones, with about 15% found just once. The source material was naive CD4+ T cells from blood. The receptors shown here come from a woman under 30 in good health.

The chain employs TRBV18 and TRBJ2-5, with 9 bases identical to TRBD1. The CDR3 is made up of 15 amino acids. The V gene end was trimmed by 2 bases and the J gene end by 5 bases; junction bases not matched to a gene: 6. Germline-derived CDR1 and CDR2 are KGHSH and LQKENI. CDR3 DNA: TGTGCCAGCTCACCAGGGACAGGGATTGTGGAGACCCAGTACTTC. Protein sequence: CASSPGTGIVETQYF.

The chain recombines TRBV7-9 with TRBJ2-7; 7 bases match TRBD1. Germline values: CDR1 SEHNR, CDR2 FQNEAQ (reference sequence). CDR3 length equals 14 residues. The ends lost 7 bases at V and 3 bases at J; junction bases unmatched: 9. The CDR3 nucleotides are TGTGCCAGCACTCCGGACAGGCGAGTCTACGAGCAGTACTTC. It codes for CASTPDRRVYEQYF.

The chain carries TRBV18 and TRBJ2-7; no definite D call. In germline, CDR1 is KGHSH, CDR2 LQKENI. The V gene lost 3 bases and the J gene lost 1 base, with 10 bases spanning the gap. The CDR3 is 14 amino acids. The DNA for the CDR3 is TGTGCCAGCTCACCCCCGACACCTTCCTACGAGCAGTACTTC. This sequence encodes CASSPPTPSYEQYF.

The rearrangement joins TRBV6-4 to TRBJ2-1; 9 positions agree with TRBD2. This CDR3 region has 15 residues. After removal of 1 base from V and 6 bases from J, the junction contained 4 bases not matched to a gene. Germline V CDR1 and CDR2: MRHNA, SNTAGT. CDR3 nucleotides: TGTGCCAGCAGTGACTTAGCGGGAGCTGGCAATGAGCAGTTCTTC. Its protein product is CASSDLAGAGNEQFF.

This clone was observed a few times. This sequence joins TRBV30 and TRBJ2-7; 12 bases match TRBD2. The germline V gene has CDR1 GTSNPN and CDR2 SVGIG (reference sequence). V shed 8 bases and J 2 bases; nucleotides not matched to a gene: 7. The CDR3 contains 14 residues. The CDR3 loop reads CAGKLAGGPYEQYF. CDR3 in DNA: TGTGCCGGAAAGCTAGCGGGAGGGCCCTACGAGCAGTACTTC.

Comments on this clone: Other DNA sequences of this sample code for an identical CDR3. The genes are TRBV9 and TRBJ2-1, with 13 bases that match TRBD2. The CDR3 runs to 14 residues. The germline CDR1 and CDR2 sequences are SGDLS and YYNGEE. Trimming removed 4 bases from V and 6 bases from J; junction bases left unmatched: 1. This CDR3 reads CASSRTSGSNEQFF. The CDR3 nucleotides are TGTGCCAGCAGCAGGACTAGCGGGAGCAATGAGCAGTTCTTC. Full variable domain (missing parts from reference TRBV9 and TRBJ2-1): DSGVTQTPKHLITATGQRVTLRCSPRSGDLSVYWYQQSLDQGLQFLIQYYNGEERAKGNILERFSAQQFPDLHSELNLSSLELGDSALYFCASSRTSGSNEQFFGPGTRLTVL.

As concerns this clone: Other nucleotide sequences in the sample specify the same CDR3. CDR3 in amino acids: CSAPTREQYF. In DNA, the CDR3 is TGCAGTGCTCCTACGAGGGAGCAGTACTTC. V is TRBV20-1 and J is TRBJ2-7; no firm D call. V was pared by 5 bases and J by 7 bases, with 9 bases between. CDR1 DFQATT and CDR2 SNEGSKA come from the germline V gene (reference sequence). This CDR3 has 10 residues.

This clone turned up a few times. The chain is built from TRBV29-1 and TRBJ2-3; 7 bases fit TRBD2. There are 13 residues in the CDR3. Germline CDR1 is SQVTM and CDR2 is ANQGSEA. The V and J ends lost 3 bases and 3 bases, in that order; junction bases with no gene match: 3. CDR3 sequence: CSVDGGVTDTQYF. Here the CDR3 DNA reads TGCAGCGTTGATGGGGGGGTGACAGATACGCAGTATTTT.

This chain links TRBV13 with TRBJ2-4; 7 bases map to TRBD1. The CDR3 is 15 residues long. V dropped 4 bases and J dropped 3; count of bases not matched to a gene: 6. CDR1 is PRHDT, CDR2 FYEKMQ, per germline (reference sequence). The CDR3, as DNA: TGTGCCAGCAGCTCGAGACAGGGTGTCAAAAACATTCAGTACTTC. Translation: CASSSRQGVKNIQYF.

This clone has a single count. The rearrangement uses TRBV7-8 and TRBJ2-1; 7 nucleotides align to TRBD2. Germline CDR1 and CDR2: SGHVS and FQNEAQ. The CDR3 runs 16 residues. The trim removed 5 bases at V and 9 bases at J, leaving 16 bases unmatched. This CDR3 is CASSPSSAGVSFEQFF. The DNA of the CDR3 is TGTGCCAGCAGCCCAAGTAGCGCGGGGGTTTCGTTTGAGCAGTTCTTC.

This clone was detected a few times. The DNA for the CDR3 is TGTGCCTGGAGTTCGGGGGTAGGGGCAGGTACTGAAGCTTTCTTT. Amino acid sequence: CAWSSGVGAGTEAFF. The gene calls are TRBV30 and TRBJ1-1; a weak D match, TRBD1 (5 bases). Germline V CDR1 and CDR2: GTSNPN, SVGIG (reference sequence). The CDR3 runs to 15 residues. V was shortened by 2 bases and J by 5 bases, with 18 bases between the two germline ends.

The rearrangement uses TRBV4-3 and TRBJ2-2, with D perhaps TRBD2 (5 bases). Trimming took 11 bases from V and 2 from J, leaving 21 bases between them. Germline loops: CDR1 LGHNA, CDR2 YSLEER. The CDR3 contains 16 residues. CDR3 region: CASKGRREGNTGELFF. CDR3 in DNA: TGCGCCTCCAAAGGGCGGAGAGAGGGTAACACCGGGGAGCTGTTTTTT.

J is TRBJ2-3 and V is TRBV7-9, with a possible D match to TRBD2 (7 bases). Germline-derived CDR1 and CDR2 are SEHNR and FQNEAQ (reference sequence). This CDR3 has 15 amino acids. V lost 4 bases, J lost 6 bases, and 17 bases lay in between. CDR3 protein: CASSSQSWGGDTQYF. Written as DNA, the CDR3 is TGTGCCAGCAGCTCCCAAAGCTGGGGGGGCGATACGCAGTATTTT.

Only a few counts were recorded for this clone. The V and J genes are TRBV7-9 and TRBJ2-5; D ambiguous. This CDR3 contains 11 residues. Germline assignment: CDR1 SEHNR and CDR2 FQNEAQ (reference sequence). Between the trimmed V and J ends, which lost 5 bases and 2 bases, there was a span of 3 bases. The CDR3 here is CASSVQETQYF. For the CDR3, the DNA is TGTGCCAGCAGCGTACAAGAGACCCAGTACTTC.

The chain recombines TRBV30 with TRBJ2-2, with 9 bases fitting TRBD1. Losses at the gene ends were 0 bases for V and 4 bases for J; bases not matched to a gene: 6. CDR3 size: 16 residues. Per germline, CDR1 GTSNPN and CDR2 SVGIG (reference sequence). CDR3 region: CAWSVPGQGGTGELFF. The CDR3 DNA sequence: TGTGCCTGGAGTGTACCGGGACAGGGTGGCACCGGGGAGCTGTTTTTT. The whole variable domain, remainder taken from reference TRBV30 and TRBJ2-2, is SQTIHQWPATLVQPVGSPLSLECTVEGTSNPNLYWYRQAAGRGLQLLFYSVGIGQISSEVPQNLSASRPQDRQFILSSKKLLLSDSGFYLCAWSVPGQGGTGELFFGEGSRLTVL.

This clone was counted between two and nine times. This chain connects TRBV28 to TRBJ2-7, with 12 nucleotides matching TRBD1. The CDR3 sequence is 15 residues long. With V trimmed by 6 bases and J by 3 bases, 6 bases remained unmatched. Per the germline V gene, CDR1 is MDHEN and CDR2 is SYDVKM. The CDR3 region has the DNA TGTGCCAGCAGCCCTGGGACAGGGGGCGACTACGAGCAGTACTTC. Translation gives CASSPGTGGDYEQYF.

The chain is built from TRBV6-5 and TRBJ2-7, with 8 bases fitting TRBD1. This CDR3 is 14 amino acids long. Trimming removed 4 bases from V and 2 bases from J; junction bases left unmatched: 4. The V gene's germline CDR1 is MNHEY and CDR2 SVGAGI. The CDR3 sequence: CASSSGTGTYEQYF. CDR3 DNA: TGTGCCAGCAGTTCCGGGACAGGTACCTACGAGCAGTACTTC.

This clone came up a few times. DNA of the CDR3: TGTGCCAGCAGCTATAAGGGACTAGCTAGCACAGATACGCAGTATTTT. As protein: CASSYKGLASTDTQYF. The V gene is TRBV7-3, the J gene TRBJ2-3, with TRBD2 matching over 9 bases. CDR3 size: 16 residues. The junction had 5 bases not matched to a gene; V was cut back by 4 bases and J by 0 bases. The germline V gene has CDR1 SGHTA and CDR2 FQGTGA.

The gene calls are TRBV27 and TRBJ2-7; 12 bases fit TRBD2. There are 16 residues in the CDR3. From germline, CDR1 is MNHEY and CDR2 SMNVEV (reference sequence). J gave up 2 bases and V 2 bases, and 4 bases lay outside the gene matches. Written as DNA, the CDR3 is TGTGCCAGCAGTTTACGGACTAGCGGGGCAACCTACGAGCAGTACTTC. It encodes CASSLRTSGATYEQYF.

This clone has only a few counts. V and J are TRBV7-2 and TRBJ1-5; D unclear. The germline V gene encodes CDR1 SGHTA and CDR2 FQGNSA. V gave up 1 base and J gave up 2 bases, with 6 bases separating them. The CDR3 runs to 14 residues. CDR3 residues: CASSLGAGNQPQHF. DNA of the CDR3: TGTGCCAGCAGCTTAGGGGCAGGCAATCAGCCCCAGCATTTT.